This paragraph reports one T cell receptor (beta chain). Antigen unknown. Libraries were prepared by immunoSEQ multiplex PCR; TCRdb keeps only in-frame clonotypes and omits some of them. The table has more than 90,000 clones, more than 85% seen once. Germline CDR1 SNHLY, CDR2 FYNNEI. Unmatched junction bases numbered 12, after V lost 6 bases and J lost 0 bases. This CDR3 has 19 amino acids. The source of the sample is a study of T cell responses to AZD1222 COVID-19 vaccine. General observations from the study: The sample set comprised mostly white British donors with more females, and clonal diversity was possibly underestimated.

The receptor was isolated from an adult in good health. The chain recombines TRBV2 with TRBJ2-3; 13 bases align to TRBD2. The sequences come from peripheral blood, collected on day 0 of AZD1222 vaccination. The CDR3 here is CASRGPTSGRDPSTDTQYF. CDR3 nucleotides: TGTGCCAGCAGGGGCCCTACTAGCGGGAGGGATCCTAGCACAGATACGCAGTATTTT.